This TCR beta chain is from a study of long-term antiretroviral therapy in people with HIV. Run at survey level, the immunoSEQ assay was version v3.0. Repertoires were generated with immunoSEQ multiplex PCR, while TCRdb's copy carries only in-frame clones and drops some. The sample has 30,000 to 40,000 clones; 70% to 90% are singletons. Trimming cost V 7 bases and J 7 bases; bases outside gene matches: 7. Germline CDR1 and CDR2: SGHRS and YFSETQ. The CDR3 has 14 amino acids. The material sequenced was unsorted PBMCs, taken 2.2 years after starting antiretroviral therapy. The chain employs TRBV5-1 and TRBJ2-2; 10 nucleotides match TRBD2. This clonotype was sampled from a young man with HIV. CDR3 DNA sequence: TGCGCCAGCCGACTAGCGGGTCCTAGCGGGGAGCTGTTTTTT. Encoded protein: CASRLAGPSGELFF. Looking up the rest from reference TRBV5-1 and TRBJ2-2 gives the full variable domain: KAGVTQTPRYLIKTRGQQVTLSCSPISGHRSVSWYQQTPGQGLQFLFEYFSETQRNKGNFPGRFSGRQFSNSRSEMNVSTLELGDSALYLCASRLAGPSGELFFGEGSRLTVL.